This passage covers 7 T cell receptor beta chains from one sample sequenced in a study of T cell changes during pregnancy in multiple sclerosis. Sequenced by immunoSEQ multiplex PCR; TCRdb stores in-frame clones only, minus some. The sample holds about 31,000 clones, just over 85% seen once. The sample was CD4+ T cells from peripheral blood mononuclear cells, taken in the first trimester of pregnancy. All receptors come from a female donor in good health, enrolled as a control in a pregnancy study.

Remarks on this clone: Here the CDR3 omits its conserved ending phenylalanine or tryptophan, so a read error is the likely source. This chain joins TRBV19 and TRBJ1-2; TRBD1 might be the D (5 bases). This CDR3 is built from 13 residues. Trimming took 8 bases from V and 10 from J, leaving 20 bases between them. Per germline, CDR1 LNHDA and CDR2 SQIVND (reference sequence). CDR3 amino acids: CASGGGAGWVYTL. CDR3 nucleotides: TGTGCCAGTGGGGGGGGAGCCGGATGGGTCTACACCCTC.

The chain combines TRBV18 with TRBJ1-2; possibly TRBD1 for D (5 bases). The CDR3 is 13 amino acids. The V gene's germline CDR1 is KGHSH and CDR2 LQKENI. V was shortened by 4 bases and J by 4 bases, with 10 bases between the two germline ends. CDR3 protein: CASSQGASYGYTF. CDR3 in DNA: TGTGCCAGCTCACAAGGGGCAAGCTATGGCTACACCTTC.

This chain joins TRBV5-1 and TRBJ2-3; the D gene is possibly TRBD2 (5 bases). Germline V gene lookup returns CDR1 SGHRS and CDR2 YFSETQ. V lost 4 bases and J lost 4, with 19 bases in between. The CDR3 sequence is 16 residues long. CDR3 amino acids: CASSPRARGESDTQYF. The CDR3 DNA reads as TGCGCCAGCAGCCCGAGGGCCCGGGGTGAGTCAGATACGCAGTATTTT.

V is TRBV10-1 and J is TRBJ1-5, with a weak D call TRBD1 (5 bases). V lost 7 bases and J 3 bases, leaving 13 bases between the germline ends. The CDR3 is made up of 14 amino acids. Germline-derived CDR1 and CDR2 are WNHNN and SYGVQD (reference sequence). CDR3 loop: CASNQGSPNQPQHF. In nucleotides, the CDR3 is TGCGCCAGCAACCAGGGTTCCCCCAATCAGCCCCAGCATTTT.

J is TRBJ1-2 and V is TRBV7-2; no firm D call. With 2 bases removed from V and 10 bases from J, the gap between germline ends came to 8 bases. CDR1 and CDR2 (germline): SGHTA, FQGNSA. This CDR3 region has 11 residues. CDR3: CASSLRRFYTF. The CDR3, as DNA: TGTGCCAGCAGCTTACGTCGTTTCTACACCTTC.

This clone turned up a few times. This chain connects TRBV25-1 to TRBJ1-5, with D hard to call. The CDR3 is made up of 15 amino acids. Germline CDR1 is MGHDK and CDR2 is SYGVNS. Trimming took 5 bases from V and 7 from J, leaving 18 bases between them. The CDR3 bases are TGTGCCAGCAGTAAGTCAGGATCGGGAGGACAGCCCCAGCATTTT. Protein sequence: CASSKSGSGGQPQHF.

This sequence joins TRBV4-2 and TRBJ1-2; D gene uncertain. Deletions cut 0 bases from V and 6 bases from J, with 14 bases between. CDR3 length: 15 amino acids. Germline V CDR1 and CDR2: LGHNA, YNFKEQ. CDR3 DNA: TGTGCCAGCAGCCAAGATCCCAGGTCACAAGATGGCTACACCTTC. Translation gives CASSQDPRSQDGYTF.